A selection of T cell receptor beta chains follows, all from one sample in a study of T cell repertoires in cytomegalovirus infection. TCRdb called the reads again in MiXCR, with one record for every CDR3 protein. The table lists about 740,000 distinct CDR3 sequences, about a third of them singletons. The specimen was PBMCs. The receptors here all came from a human donor in good health (CMV status not recorded). Some clones in this sample may be carry-over from other donors' samples. Each CDR3 is given without its conserved first and last residue.

cdr3_aa	cdr3_length	v_call	j_call
ASTTNAGPSEAF	12	TRBV6-1	TRBJ1-1
SASLPGMGLVGANVLT	16	TRBV20-1	TRBJ2-6
ASRKRGAYGYT	11	TRBV6-1	TRBJ1-2
ASSLVGKTYEQY	12	TRBV27	TRBJ2-7
ASRPGLSNNEQF	12	TRBV5-1	TRBJ2-1
ASSFSGTGNEQY	12	TRBV5-4	TRBJ2-7
ASSSSNPGTGLYEQY	15	TRBV27	TRBJ2-7
ASSTRDRGLFGNIQY	15	TRBV7-2	TRBJ2-4
SVEDLGVEQY	10	TRBV29-1	TRBJ2-7
ASSLAYTEAF	10	TRBV7-2	TRBJ1-1
ASSIGPDRVRQPQH	14	TRBV19	TRBJ1-5
ASSLRGEGTEAF	12	TRBV7-6	TRBJ1-1
ASRGLGQPQH	10	TRBV28	TRBJ1-5
ASSLVQGLSSEPQH	14	TRBV28	TRBJ1-5
ASSQEFGPVNSPLH	14	TRBV4-1	TRBJ1-6
ASSHYLTYEQY	11	TRBV6-1	TRBJ2-7
ASSPTAGAFAEAF	13	TRBV18	TRBJ1-1